This TCR beta chain was recorded in a study of cytomegalovirus exposure and HLA in healthy donors. Study details: Among the approximately 400 genotyped donors, around 85% were placed in the Caucasian-associated ancestry cluster.

The primer mix had 60 Vbeta and 13 Jbeta primers. The method was immunoSEQ multiplex PCR; TCRdb's version includes in-frame clones alone and lacks a portion of them. The top ten clones hold roughly 5.3% of a sample with 80,000 to 95,000 clones, 84% of them seen once. The CDR3 extends over 16 amino acids. Germline CDR1 reads SGHTA; CDR2 reads FQGTGA. V gave up 2 bases and J gave up 2 bases; unmatched junction bases: 6. The source material was PBMCs. This clonotype originated in a woman aged 18 to 35 in good health and CMV-seropositive. The chain combines TRBV7-3 with TRBJ2-3; 8 positions agree with TRBD2. In nucleotides, the CDR3 is TGTGCCAGCAGCTTATACCCGACTAGCGCCACAGATACGCAGTATTTT. Translating gives CASSLYPTSATDTQYF.